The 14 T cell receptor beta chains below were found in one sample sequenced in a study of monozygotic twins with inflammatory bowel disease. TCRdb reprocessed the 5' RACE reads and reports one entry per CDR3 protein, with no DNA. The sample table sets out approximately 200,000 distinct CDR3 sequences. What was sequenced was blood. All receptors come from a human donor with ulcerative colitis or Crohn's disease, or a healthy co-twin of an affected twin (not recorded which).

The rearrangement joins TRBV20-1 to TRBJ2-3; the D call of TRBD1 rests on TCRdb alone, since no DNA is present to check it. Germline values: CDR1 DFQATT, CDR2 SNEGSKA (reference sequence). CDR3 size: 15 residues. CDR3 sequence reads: CSAGGARGITDTQYF.

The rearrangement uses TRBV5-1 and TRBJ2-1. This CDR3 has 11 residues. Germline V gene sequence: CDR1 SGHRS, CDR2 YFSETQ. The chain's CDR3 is CASSRVDEQFF.

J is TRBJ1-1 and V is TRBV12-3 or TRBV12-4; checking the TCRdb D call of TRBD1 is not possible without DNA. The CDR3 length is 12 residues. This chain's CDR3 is CASGRAGREAFF.

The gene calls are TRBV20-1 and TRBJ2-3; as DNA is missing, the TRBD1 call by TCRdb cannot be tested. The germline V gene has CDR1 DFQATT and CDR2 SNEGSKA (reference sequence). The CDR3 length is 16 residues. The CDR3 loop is CSAPIPGTRAPDTQYF.

CDR3 region: CASSYSQPGATQYF. This sequence joins TRBV6-6 and TRBJ2-3; checking the TCRdb D call of TRBD1 is not possible without DNA. Germline assignment: CDR1 MNHNY and CDR2 SVGAGI (reference sequence). The CDR3 runs 14 residues.

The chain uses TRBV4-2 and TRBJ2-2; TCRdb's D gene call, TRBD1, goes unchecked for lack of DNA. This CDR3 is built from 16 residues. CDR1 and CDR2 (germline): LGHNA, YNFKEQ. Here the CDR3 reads CASSQDRSRATGELFF.

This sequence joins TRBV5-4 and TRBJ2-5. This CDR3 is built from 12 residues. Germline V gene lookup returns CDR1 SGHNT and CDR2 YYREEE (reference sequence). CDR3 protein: CASSFDRETQYF. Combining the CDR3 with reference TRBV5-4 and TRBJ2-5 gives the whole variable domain ETGVTQSPTHLIKTRGQQVTLRCSSQSGHNTVSWYQQALGQGPQFIFQYYREEENGRGNFPPRFSGLQFPNYSSELNVNALELDDSALYLCASSFDRETQYFGPGTRLLVL.

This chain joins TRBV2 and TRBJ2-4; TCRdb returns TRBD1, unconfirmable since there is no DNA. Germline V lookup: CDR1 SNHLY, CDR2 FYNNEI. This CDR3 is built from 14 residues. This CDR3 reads CASSESSRGDIQYF. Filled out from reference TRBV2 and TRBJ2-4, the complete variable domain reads EPEVTQTPSHQVTQMGQEVILRCVPISNHLYFYWYRQILGQKVEFLVSFYNNEISEKSEIFDDQFSVERPDGSNFTLKIRSTKLEDSAMYFCASSESSRGDIQYFGAGTRLSVL.

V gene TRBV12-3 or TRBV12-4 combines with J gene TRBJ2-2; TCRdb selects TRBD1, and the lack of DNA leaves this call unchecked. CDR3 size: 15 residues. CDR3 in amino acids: CASSDTGVGAGELFF.

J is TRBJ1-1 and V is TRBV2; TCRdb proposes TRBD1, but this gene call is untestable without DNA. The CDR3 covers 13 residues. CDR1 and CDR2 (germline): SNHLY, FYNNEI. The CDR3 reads CARGTGKGSEAFF. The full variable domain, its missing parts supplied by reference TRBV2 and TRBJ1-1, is EPEVTQTPSHQVTQMGQEVILRCVPISNHLYFYWYRQILGQKVEFLVSFYNNEISEKSEIFDDQFSVERPDGSNFTLKIRSTKLEDSAMYFCARGTGKGSEAFFGQGTRLTVV.

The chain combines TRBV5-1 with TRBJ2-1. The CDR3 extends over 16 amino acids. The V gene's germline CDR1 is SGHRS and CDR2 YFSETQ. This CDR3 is CASSLATGSSYNEQFF.

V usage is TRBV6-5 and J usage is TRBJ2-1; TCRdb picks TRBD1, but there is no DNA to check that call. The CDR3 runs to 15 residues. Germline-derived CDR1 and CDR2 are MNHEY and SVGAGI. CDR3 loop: CASSYAQVVGGEQFF.

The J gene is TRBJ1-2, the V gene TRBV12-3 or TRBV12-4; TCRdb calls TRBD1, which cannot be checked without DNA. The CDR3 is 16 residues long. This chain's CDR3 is CASSFVQGRSNYGYTF.

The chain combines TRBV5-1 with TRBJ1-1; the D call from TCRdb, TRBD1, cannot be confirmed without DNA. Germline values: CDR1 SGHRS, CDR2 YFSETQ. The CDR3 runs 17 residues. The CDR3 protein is CTSSVTPSRTGDTEAFF.